The rows below give T cell receptor beta chains drawn from one sample of a study of blood T cell repertoires in COVID-19. Clones were read by immunoSEQ multiplex PCR, and TCRdb kept only the in-frame ones, dropping some. The sample has 380,000 or so clones, approximately 77% seen once. The sample taken for sequencing was peripheral blood. The receptors were sampled from a human donor with acute or convalescent COVID-19. The donor label of this sample is uncertain. Both conserved end residues are part of each CDR3. The D gene is left open where the match is weak. A clone size is listed for some rows: how often the clone was seen (once, few, many), or a class if it is expanded.

TRBJ2-2	TRBD1	TRBV2	.	TGTGCCAGCAAGGGACAGTCGAACACCGGGGAGCTGTTTTTT	CASKGQSNTGELFF
TRBJ2-3	.	TRBV3-1/TRBV3-2	.	TGTGCCAGCAGCCAAGGGAGGGTGGGCTCAGATACGCAGTATTTT	CASSQGRVGSDTQYF
TRBJ2-2	.	TRBV5-1	.	TGCGCCAGCAGCTCCGCGGGGGCGGGCGGGGAGCTGTTTTTT	CASSSAGAGGELFF
TRBJ1-3	.	TRBV18	.	TGTGCCAGCTCACCAAGTCGACAGTTGAACACCATATATTTT	CASSPSRQLNTIYF
TRBJ2-3	TRBD2	TRBV7-8	.	TGTGCCAGCAGCCCCAGAGGGGTAGCGGGGAGCACAGATACGCAGTATTTT	CASSPRGVAGSTDTQYF
TRBJ2-5	TRBD1	TRBV29-1	once	TGCAGCCACGGGACAGGAGGAGAGACCCAGTACTTC	CSHGTGGETQYF
TRBJ2-7	TRBD1	TRBV5-4	.	TGTGCCAGCAGCCCTAGACAGGGGTTCTCCTACGAGCAGTACTTC	CASSPRQGFSYEQYF
TRBJ2-5	TRBD2	TRBV28	few	TGTGCCAGCAGTCTAGCGGGGGGTGTAAAGACCCAGTACTTC	CASSLAGGVKTQYF
TRBJ1-6	TRBD1	TRBV30	once	TGTGCCTGGAGTAACCCGGGACAGGGATACTCACCCCTCCACTTT	CAWSNPGQGYSPLHF
TRBJ2-5	.	TRBV4-1	once	TGCGCCAGCAGCCTTCATGGGCGGGACGGTCAAGAGACCCAGTACTTC	CASSLHGRDGQETQYF
TRBJ1-6	.	TRBV5-5	few	TGTGCCAGCAGCACTGGGCTCTATAATTCACCCCTCCACTTT	CASSTGLYNSPLHF
TRBJ2-5	TRBD2	TRBV6-2/TRBV6-3	.	TGTGCCAGCAGTACTAGCGGGAGGGAGACCCAGTACTTC	CASSTSGRETQYF
TRBJ2-1	.	TRBV11-2	.	TGTGCCAGCAGCTTCGACCAGGGCAATGAGCAGTTCTTC	CASSFDQGNEQFF
TRBJ2-3	TRBD1	TRBV30	.	TGTGCCTGGAGTAGAGGGACAGGGGATGCAGATACGCAGTATTTT	CAWSRGTGDADTQYF
TRBJ1-2	.	TRBV7-9	.	TGTGCCAGCAGCGGACGGACCTCTCACAGGGGCTACACCTTC	CASSGRTSHRGYTF
TRBJ1-1	.	TRBV4-1	few	TGCGCCAGCAGCTGGCCTCATAACACTGAAGCTTTCTTT	CASSWPHNTEAFF
TRBJ2-1	TRBD1	TRBV5-1	.	TGCGCCAGCAGCTTTTCCCCGGGACAGGGGCAAAATGAGCAGTTCTTC	CASSFSPGQGQNEQFF
TRBJ2-7	TRBD2	TRBV19	.	TGTGCCAGTAGTCCCCGGACTAGCCAGAGCTCCTACGAGCAGTACTTC	CASSPRTSQSSYEQYF
TRBJ1-1	.	TRBV27	.	TGTGCCAGCAGTCTGACAGTTTACACTGAAGCTTTCTTT	CASSLTVYTEAFF
TRBJ2-3	TRBD2	TRBV9	.	TGTGCCAGCAGCCCCGGTGGGGGGGGTGCAATAAATACGCAGTATTTT	CASSPGGGGAINTQYF
TRBJ1-4	.	TRBV24-1	once	TGTGCCACAGGGGACCGGGGGAATGAAAAACTGTTTTTT	CATGDRGNEKLFF
TRBJ2-1	TRBD2	TRBV2	.	TGTGCCAGCATCCACCGGGCTAGCGGGACTTCCAATGAGCAGTTCTTC	CASIHRASGTSNEQFF
TRBJ2-7	TRBD2	TRBV28	once	TGTGCCAGCAGCCCGGGACTAGCGGGGAGCGAGCAGTACTTC	CASSPGLAGSEQYF
TRBJ1-6	.	TRBV7-9	.	TGTGCCAGCAGGAAACACTATAATTCACCCCTCCACTTT	CASRKHYNSPLHF
TRBJ2-5	TRBD2	TRBV15	.	TGTGCCACCAGCAGAGCCTCACTAGCGGGAGTTGGAGAGACCCAGTACTTC	CATSRASLAGVGETQYF
TRBJ1-1	.	TRBV27	.	TGTGCCAGCAGCTCTAACACGGGCACTGAAGCTTTCTTT	CASSSNTGTEAFF
TRBJ2-5	.	TRBV7-8	.	TGTGCCAGCGCACTAACGATGGAGACCCAGTACTTC	CASALTMETQYF
TRBJ1-2	.	TRBV7-8	.	TGTGCCAGCAGCCCTAGGGGGGGTTTGGCCTATGGCTACACCTTC	CASSPRGGLAYGYTF
TRBJ2-7	.	TRBV19	.	TGTGCCAGTAGTATCGGGGGACGGGTCTCCTCCTACGAGCAGTACTTC	CASSIGGRVSSYEQYF
TRBJ2-7	.	TRBV6-5	.	TGTGCCAGCAGTCGGGGGTCCTCCTACGAGCAGTACTTC	CASSRGSSYEQYF
TRBJ1-2	.	TRBV18	.	TGTGCCAGCTCACCAGGGGGGAACTATGGCTACACCTTC	CASSPGGNYGYTF
TRBJ2-7	.	TRBV7-8	.	TGTGCCAGCAGACCTACGACAGGGACTTTGGGGGAGCAGTACTTC	CASRPTTGTLGEQYF
TRBJ2-1	.	TRBV4-2	few	TGTGCCAGCAGCCAAGATGGGGGCAAACCTTACAATGAGCAGTTCTTC	CASSQDGGKPYNEQFF
TRBJ1-2	.	TRBV5-1	.	TGCGCCAGCAGCTGGAGTTCTGAAGGTTATGGCTACACCTTC	CASSWSSEGYGYTF
TRBJ1-1	.	TRBV7-8	.	TGTGCCAGCAGCTTATCGGCCAGGTCCGGAAACACTGAAGCTTTCTTT	CASSLSARSGNTEAFF
TRBJ1-3	.	TRBV5-4	.	TGTGCCAGCAGCTTGGGGGGGGGCGCGAGTGCTGGAAACACCATATATTTT	CASSLGGGASAGNTIYF
TRBJ2-1	TRBD2	TRBV3-1/TRBV3-2	.	TGTGCCAGCAGCTACCCTCAGCGGGGGCAGTTCTTC	CASSYPQRGQFF
TRBJ1-2	TRBD1	TRBV18	.	TGTGCCAGCTCACCACCGGACAGGGGCGTTGGCTACACCTTC	CASSPPDRGVGYTF
TRBJ2-5	TRBD2	TRBV6-5	.	TGTGCCAGCAGTCAGAGGGAGGGCCCAGAGACCCAGTACTTC	CASSQREGPETQYF
TRBJ2-2	.	TRBV6-6	few	TGTGCCAGCAGAACAACAGGGTTGGACACCGGGGAGCTGTTTTTT	CASRTTGLDTGELFF
TRBJ2-5	.	TRBV9	few	TGTGCCAGCAGCGTAGCGGGAGTTACAGAGACCCAGTACTTC	CASSVAGVTETQYF
TRBJ2-5	.	TRBV7-2	.	TGTGCCAGCAGCTTAGCCCTTCAAGAGACCCAGTACTTC	CASSLALQETQYF
TRBJ2-1	.	TRBV5-1	.	TGCGCCAGCAGCTTGTCCGGTTCCAGGGACAATGAGCAGTTCTTC	CASSLSGSRDNEQFF
TRBJ2-7	TRBD2	TRBV27	.	TGTGCCAGCAGTGTAACTAGCGCCCGAACCTACGAGCAGTACTTC	CASSVTSARTYEQYF
TRBJ2-3	.	TRBV14	.	TGTGCCAGCAGCCAAGACAGGATGAATACGCAGTATTTT	CASSQDRMNTQYF
TRBJ1-6	TRBD1	TRBV28	.	TGTGCCAGCAGTTTGACAGGGTCGTCAACTGGGTCCTATAATTCACCCCTCCACTTT	CASSLTGSSTGSYNSPLHF
TRBJ1-2	.	TRBV10-2	.	TGCGCCAGCAGATCGACAGGTTCCTATGGCTACACCTTC	CASRSTGSYGYTF
TRBJ1-2	TRBD1	TRBV5-6	.	TGTGCCAGCAGCCCTATTGACAGGGTCTATGGCTACACCTTC	CASSPIDRVYGYTF
TRBJ1-1	.	TRBV6-5	few	TGTGCCAGCAGGATACAGGTCCACGGCACTGAAGCTTTCTTT	CASRIQVHGTEAFF
TRBJ2-7	TRBD1	TRBV11-2	.	TGTGCCAGCAGCTTTGGACAGGGGTTGCTCGAGCAGTACTTC	CASSFGQGLLEQYF
TRBJ1-6	.	TRBV4-2	.	TGTGCCAGCAGCCAAGGCCGGGAGCCCCACTTT	CASSQGREPHF
TRBJ1-2	TRBD1	TRBV19	.	TGTGCCAGTAGTCCCCGGGACAGGGCGGACGGCTACACCTTC	CASSPRDRADGYTF
TRBJ1-5	TRBD1	TRBV6-5	.	TGTGCCAGCAGACGACAGGGGGATCAGCCCCAGCATTTT	CASRRQGDQPQHF
TRBJ2-3	TRBD2	TRBV4-1	.	TGCGCCAGCAGCCTCCGACTAGCGCAAAATACGCAGTATTTT	CASSLRLAQNTQYF
TRBJ1-2	.	TRBV5-6	once	TGTGCCAGCAGCTTCCGGACAGTGAGCTATGGCTACACCTTC	CASSFRTVSYGYTF
TRBJ2-1	TRBD2	TRBV7-9	.	TGTGCCAGTGGGGGACTAGCGGGAGGGTACTACAATGAGCAGTTCTTC	CASGGLAGGYYNEQFF
TRBJ1-1	.	TRBV5-5	few	TGTGCCAGCACCAAAAACCTACAGGCGAACACTGAAGCTTTCTTT	CASTKNLQANTEAFF
TRBJ1-3	TRBD1	TRBV28	once	TGTGCCAGCAGTATACAGGGGGCGGCTGGAAACACCATATATTTT	CASSIQGAAGNTIYF
TRBJ2-3	TRBD1	TRBV10-2	.	TGCGCCAGCGGTGACAGGGGGTTCACAGATACGCAGTATTTT	CASGDRGFTDTQYF